This T cell receptor beta chain was obtained from a study of T cell responses to AZD1222 COVID-19 vaccine. Study findings and constraints: It should be noted that donors were predominantly white British and more often female, and clonal diversity was possibly underestimated. It was only five to seven AZD1222 recipients who were seropositive at baseline. Nearly half of unique spike-specific TCRs reportedly avoided B.1.351 and B.1.1.7 mutated regions.

Per the germline V gene, CDR1 is MRHNA and CDR2 is SNTAGT. This CDR3 comprises 13 residues. V lost 3 bases and J lost 9, with 12 bases in between. Turning to this clone: Its target is unknown.

The data were produced by immunoSEQ multiplex PCR, yet TCRdb's version contains in-frame clones alone and is incomplete. Of 150,000 to 200,000 clones detected, roughly 94% appear once; the ten largest clones hold about 0.6%. Specimen: peripheral blood, collected on day 0 of AZD1222 vaccination. This chain connects TRBV6-4 to TRBJ2-1; tentatively, D is TRBD1 (5 bases). The TCR was taken from an adult in good health. This chain's CDR3 is CASSEQVASEQFF. As DNA, the CDR3 is TGTGCCAGCAGTGAACAGGTTGCGTCTGAGCAGTTCTTC.